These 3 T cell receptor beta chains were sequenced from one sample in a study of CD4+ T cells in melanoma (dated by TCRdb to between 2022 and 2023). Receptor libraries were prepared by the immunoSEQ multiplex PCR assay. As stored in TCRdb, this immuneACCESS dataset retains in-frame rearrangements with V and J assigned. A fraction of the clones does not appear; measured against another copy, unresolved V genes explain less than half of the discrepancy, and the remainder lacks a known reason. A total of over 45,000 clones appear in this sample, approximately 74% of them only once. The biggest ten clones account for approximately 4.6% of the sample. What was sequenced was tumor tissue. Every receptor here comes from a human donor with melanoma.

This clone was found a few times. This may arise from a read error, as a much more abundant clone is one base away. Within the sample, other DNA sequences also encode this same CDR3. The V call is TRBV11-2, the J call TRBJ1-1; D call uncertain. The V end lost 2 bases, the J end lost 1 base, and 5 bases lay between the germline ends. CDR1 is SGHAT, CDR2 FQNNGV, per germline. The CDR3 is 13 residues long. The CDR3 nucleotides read TGTGCCAGCAGCTTAAATCAGAACACTGAAGCTTTCTTT. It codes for CASSLNQNTEAFF. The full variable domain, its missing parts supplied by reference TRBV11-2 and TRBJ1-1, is EAGVAQSPRYKIIEKRQSVAFWCNPISGHATLYWYQQILGQGPKLLIQFQNNGVVDDSQLPKDRFSAERLKGVDSTLKIQPAKLEDSAVYLCASSLNQNTEAFFGQGTRLTVV.

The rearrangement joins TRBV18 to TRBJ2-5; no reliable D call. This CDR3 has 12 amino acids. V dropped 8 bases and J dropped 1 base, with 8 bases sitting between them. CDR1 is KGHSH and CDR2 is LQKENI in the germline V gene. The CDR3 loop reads CASGNLQETQYF. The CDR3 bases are TGTGCCAGCGGGAACCTCCAAGAGACCCAGTACTTC.

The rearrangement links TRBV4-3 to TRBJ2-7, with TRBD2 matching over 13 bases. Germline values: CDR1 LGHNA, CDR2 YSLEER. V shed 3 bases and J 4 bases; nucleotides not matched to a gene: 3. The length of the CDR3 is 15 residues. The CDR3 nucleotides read TGCGCCAGCAGCCACAGACTAGCGGGGGGATACGAGCAGTACTTC. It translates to CASSHRLAGGYEQYF.